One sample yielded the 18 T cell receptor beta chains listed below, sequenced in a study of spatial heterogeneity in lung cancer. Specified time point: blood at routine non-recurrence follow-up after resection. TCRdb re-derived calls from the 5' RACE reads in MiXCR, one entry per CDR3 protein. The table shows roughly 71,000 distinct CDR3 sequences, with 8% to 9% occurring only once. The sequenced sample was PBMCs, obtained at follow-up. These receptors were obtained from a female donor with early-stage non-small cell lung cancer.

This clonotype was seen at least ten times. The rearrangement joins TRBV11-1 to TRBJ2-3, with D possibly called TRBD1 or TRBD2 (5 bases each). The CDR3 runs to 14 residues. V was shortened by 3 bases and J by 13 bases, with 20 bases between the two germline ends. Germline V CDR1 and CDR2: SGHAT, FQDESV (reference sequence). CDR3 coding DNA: TGTGCCAGCAGCTTTGCTGGGGGACGCTCCTGGGAGTATTTT. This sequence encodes CASSFAGGRSWEYF. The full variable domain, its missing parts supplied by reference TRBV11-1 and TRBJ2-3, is EAEVAQSPRYKITEKSQAVAFWCDPISGHATLYWYRQILGQGPELLVQFQDESVVDDSQLPKDRFSAERLKGVDSTLKIQPAELGDSAMYLCASSFAGGRSWEYFGPGTRLTVL.

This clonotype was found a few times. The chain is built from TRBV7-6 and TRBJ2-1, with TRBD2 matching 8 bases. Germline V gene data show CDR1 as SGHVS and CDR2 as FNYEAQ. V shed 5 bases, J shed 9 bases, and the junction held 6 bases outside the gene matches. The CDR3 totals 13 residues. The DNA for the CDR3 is TGTGCCAGCAGCGTAAGGACTAGCTCTGAGCAGTTCTTC. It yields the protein CASSVRTSSEQFF.

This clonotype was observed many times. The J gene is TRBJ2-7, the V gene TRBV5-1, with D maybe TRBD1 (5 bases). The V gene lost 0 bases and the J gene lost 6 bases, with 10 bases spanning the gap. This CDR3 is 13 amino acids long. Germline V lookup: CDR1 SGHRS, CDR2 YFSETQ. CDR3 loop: CASSLGPGFEQYF. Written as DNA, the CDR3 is TGCGCCAGCAGCTTGGGACCAGGGTTCGAGCAGTACTTC. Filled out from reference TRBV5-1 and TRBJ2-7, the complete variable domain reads KAGVTQTPRYLIKTRGQQVTLSCSPISGHRSVSWYQQTPGQGLQFLFEYFSETQRNKGNFPGRFSGRQFSNSRSEMNVSTLELGDSALYLCASSLGPGFEQYFGPGTRLTVT.

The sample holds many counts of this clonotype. DNA of the CDR3: TGCGCCAGCAGCCCCCGAAGCTTGGACGAGCAGTACTTC. This encodes CASSPRSLDEQYF. The J gene is TRBJ2-7, the V gene TRBV5-1; the D is unclear. Trimming left V 4 bases short and J 5 bases short, with 13 bases between. Germline V gene lookup returns CDR1 SGHRS and CDR2 YFSETQ. This CDR3 comprises 13 residues.

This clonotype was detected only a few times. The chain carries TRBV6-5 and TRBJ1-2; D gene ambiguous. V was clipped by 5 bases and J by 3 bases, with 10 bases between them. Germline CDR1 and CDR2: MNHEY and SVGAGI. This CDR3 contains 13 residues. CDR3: CASSERPDYGYTF. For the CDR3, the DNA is TGTGCCAGCAGTGAGAGGCCCGACTATGGCTACACCTTC.

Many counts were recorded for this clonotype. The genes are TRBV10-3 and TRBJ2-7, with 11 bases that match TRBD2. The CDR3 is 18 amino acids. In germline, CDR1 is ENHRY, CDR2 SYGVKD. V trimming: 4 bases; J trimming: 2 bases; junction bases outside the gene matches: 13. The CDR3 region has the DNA TGTGCCATCAGTGGGGGGATGGGGACTAGCGGACGGGCCTACGAGCAGTACTTC. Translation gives CAISGGMGTSGRAYEQYF.

Here the CDR3 DNA reads TGTGCCAGCAGCTTTACTAGCGGGACCCCCTACAATGAGCAGTTCTTC. Residues: CASSFTSGTPYNEQFF. The chain employs TRBV7-9 and TRBJ2-1; TRBD2 agrees at 10 bases. The CDR3 extends over 16 amino acids. V shed 3 bases and J 2 bases; nucleotides not matched to a gene: 4. The germline gives CDR1 SEHNR, CDR2 FQNEAQ (reference sequence).

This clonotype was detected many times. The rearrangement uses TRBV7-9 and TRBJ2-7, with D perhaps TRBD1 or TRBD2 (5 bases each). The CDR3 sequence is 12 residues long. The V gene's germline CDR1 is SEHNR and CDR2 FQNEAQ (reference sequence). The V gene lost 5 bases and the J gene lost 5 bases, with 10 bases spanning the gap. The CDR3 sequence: CASSPVGDEQYF. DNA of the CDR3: TGTGCCAGCAGCCCCGTGGGGGACGAGCAGTACTTC.

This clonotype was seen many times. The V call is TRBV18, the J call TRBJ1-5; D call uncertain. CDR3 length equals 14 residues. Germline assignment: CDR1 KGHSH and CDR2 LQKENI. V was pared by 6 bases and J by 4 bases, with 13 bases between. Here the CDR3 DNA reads TGTGCCAGCTCCCAAACCGGGAAAAATCAGCCCCAGCATTTT. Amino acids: CASSQTGKNQPQHF.

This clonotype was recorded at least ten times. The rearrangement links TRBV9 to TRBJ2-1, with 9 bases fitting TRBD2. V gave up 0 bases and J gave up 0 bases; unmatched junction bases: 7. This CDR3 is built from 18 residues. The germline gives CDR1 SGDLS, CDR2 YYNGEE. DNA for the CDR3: TGTGCCAGCAGCGTAGGCCCTAGCGGGACATACTCCTACAATGAGCAGTTCTTC. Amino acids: CASSVGPSGTYSYNEQFF. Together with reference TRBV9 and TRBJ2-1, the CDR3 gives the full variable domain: DSGVTQTPKHLITATGQRVTLRCSPRSGDLSVYWYQQSLDQGLQFLIQYYNGEERAKGNILERFSAQQFPDLHSELNLSSLELGDSALYFCASSVGPSGTYSYNEQFFGPGTRLTVL.

The CDR3 coding sequence is TGTGCCTGGACTGCAGGGGCGTCAGATACGCAGTATTTT. As protein: CAWTAGASDTQYF. The chain uses TRBV30 and TRBJ2-3, with D perhaps matching TRBD1 (6 bases). Germline V gene data show CDR1 as GTSNPN and CDR2 as SVGIG (reference sequence). CDR3 length: 13 amino acids. The V gene lost 4 bases and the J gene lost 4 bases, with 12 bases spanning the gap.

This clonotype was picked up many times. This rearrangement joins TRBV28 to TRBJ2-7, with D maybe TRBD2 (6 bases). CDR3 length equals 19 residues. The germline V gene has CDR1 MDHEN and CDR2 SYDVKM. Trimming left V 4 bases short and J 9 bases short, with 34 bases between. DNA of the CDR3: TGTGCCAGCAGTTCACCATTGGGGATCGACAGTACCGGATCCGGGGGGCAGTACTTC. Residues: CASSSPLGIDSTGSGGQYF.

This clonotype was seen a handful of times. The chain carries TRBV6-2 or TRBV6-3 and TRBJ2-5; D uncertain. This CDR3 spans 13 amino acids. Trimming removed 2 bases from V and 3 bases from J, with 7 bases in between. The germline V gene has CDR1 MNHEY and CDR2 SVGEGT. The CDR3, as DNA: TGTGCCAGCAGTTACGGCTTGAAAGAGACCCAGTACTTC. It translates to CASSYGLKETQYF.

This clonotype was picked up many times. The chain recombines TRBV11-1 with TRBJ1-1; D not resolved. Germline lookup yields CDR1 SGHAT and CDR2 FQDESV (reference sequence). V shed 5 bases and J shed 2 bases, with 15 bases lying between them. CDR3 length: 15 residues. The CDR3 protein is CASSPATGKNTEAFF. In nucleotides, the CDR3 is TGTGCCAGCAGCCCCGCGACTGGGAAAAACACTGAAGCTTTCTTT. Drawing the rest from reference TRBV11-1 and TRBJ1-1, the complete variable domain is EAEVAQSPRYKITEKSQAVAFWCDPISGHATLYWYRQILGQGPELLVQFQDESVVDDSQLPKDRFSAERLKGVDSTLKIQPAELGDSAMYLCASSPATGKNTEAFFGQGTRLTVV.

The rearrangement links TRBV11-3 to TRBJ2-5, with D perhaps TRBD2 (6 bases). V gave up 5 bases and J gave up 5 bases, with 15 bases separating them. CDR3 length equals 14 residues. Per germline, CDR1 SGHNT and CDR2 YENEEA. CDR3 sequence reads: CASSEGGVEETQYF. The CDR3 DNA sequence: TGTGCCAGCAGCGAAGGCGGGGTTGAGGAGACCCAGTACTTC.

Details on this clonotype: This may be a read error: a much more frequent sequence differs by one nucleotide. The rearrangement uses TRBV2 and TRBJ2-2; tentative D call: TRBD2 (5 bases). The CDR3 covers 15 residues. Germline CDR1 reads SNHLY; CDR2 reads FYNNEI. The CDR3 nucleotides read TGTGCCAGCTGCACCCCCCAGGAAAGGGCCGGGGAGCTGCTTTTT. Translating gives CASCTPQERAGELLF.

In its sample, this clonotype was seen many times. CDR3 DNA: TGTGCCAGCAGCGCCCAGGGGGCGCAGGCTTCACCCCTCCACTTT. Translation: CASSAQGAQASPLHF. The V gene is TRBV7-3, the J gene TRBJ1-6; TRBD1 matches 8 bases. The germline V gene has CDR1 SGHTA and CDR2 FQGTGA. CDR3 size: 15 residues. After removal of 5 bases from V and 9 bases from J, the junction contained 9 bases not matched to a gene.

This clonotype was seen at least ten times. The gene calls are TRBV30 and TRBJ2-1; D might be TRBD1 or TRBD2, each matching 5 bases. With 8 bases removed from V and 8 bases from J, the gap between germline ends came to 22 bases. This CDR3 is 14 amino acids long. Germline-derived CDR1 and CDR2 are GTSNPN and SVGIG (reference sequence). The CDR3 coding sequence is TGTGCCGGGACCCCTCCTCGCGACAGTCATGAGCAGTTCTTC. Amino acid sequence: CAGTPPRDSHEQFF.